The clone carrying this T cell receptor (delta chain) was seen only a few times. Its specificity is unknown. The translation of this DNA and the TCRdb protein of a much larger clone differ at residue 10, probably owing to a read error; the protein shown here is translated from the DNA. This specimen includes other DNA sequences encoding the same CDR3. This sample was included in a study of γδ T cells in repeated Plasmodium falciparum infection. Overall study: Age- and gender-matched Australian children served as comparison for malaria-exposed Malian children. Whole-study findings and limits: Vgamma9/Vdelta2+ repertoires stayed stably polyclonal over time and infection.

The J segment lost 1 base and the V segment lost 0 bases, leaving 6 bases of the junction unmatched. CDR3 size: 19 residues. The germline V gene encodes CDR1 GEAIGNYY and CDR2 EKD. Flow sorting of PBMC yielded separate Vgamma9/Vdelta2+ and Vdelta2-negative gammadelta T cell populations for bulk repertoire analysis. TCRdb fed the multiplex PCR reads into CATT to redo clone calling. This table has about 93,000 delta-chain clones, 0.9% to 1% appearing once. The sequence came from a pool of human donors (malaria-infected and uninfected, not separated). The chain links TRDV2 to TRDJ3, with 9 bases aligning to TRDD3. Here the J gene came from matching the DNA to germline, since TCRdb omits it. Material: gamma-delta T cells from blood. This chain's CDR3 is CACDTAGGFSSWDTRQMFF. The CDR3 nucleotides read TGTGCCTGTGACACCGCTGGGGGATTCAGTTCCTGGGACACCCGACAGATGTTTTTC.